What follows is one T cell receptor (beta chain) and its context. This clone has a handful of counts. Its antigen is currently not known. Base qualities were left out, and no much larger clone turns up one base away. What the time point label conveys for this sample: baseline before oral tofacitinib. Lesional scalp punch biopsies and peripheral blood were collected from alopecia areata patients. PBMCs were isolated by density centrifugation and stained for CD3, CD4 and CD8, after which CD4+ and CD8+ T cells were sorted on a FACSAria. This record belongs to a study of CD8+ T cells in alopecia areata (dated by TCRdb to the late 2010s). For the wider study: The treated patients, all with moderate-to-severe alopecia areata, were enrolled in an open-label pilot trial of oral tofacitinib given at 5 to 10 mg twice daily. Tofacitinib was administered for 6 to 18 months, and 6 months of follow-up off drug were then conducted to assess delayed response and recurrence. High-throughput TCRbeta sequencing was used to examine T cell clonal expansion in alopecia areata in both the C3H/HeJ mouse model and human patients. On the human side, TCRbeta sequencing was run on scalp tissue and on sorted CD4+ and CD8+ peripheral blood T cells from healthy controls and from alopecia areata patients with either patchy or totalis/universalis disease. Patients on tofacitinib were biopsied at baseline and after 4 and 24 weeks of treatment, and several of the patients also had a later scalp biopsy. Scalp clonality was compared across normal scalp (n=4), patchy alopecia areata scalp (n=8), and alopecia totalis/universalis scalp (n=8). RNA came from the PAXgene miRNA kit for fixed scalp, the miRNeasy kit for PBMCs, and the RNeasy kit for mouse skin. immunoSEQ multiplex PCR using 35 Vbeta forward primers and 13 Jbeta reverse primers was used to amplify TCRbeta CDR3 regions. What the study reported, not specific to this receptor: TCR sequences shared between patients were less clear than in mice, possibly partly because of HLA diversity in the patient population. Lesional scalp, especially in alopecia totalis/universalis, showed higher clonality and more expanded CD8+ clones than normal scalp, suggesting antigenic drive. Resident alphabeta T cells in normal human skin are also sequenced, complicating scalp TCR repertoire analysis, unlike mouse skin dominated by gammadelta T cells.

Receptors were amplified or captured by the immunoSEQ multiplex PCR assay. For TCR sequencing, RNA was extracted from every sample and reverse transcribed into cDNA to serve as template. SuperScript III was used to make first-strand cDNA, primed with a 2:1 mix of oligo-dT and random hexamers. Amplification bias was assessed with a synthetic immune receptor repertoire, and residual bias was removed computationally. As for the original processing: After raw reads were preprocessed to remove errors, the CDR3 was defined following IMGT conventions as running from the conserved cysteine to phenylalanine. Clonality was calculated as 1 minus Shannon entropy normalized by log2 of the number of productive unique TCRs. Scalp TCRbeta sequences were cross-referenced with sorted blood CD4 and CD8 repertoires so that the CD4 or CD8 identity of scalp clones could be inferred. TCRdb's version of the immuneACCESS table is confined to in-frame rearrangements and falls short of the full clone set. An unresolved V gene accounts for under half of the shortfall where checked; the remainder is of unknown origin. V, J and clone size are those of that table, while D and trimming were read from the DNA. Within this sample are 100,000 to 150,000 clones, with approximately 48% of them counted one time only. The ten largest clones add up to around 20% of the sample.

V loses 0 bases of germline sequence and J loses 6 bases, and the interval between the two ends is 14 bases. From the germline V gene (reference sequence), CDR1 is MNHEY and CDR2 is SMNVEV. The CDR3 measures 15 amino acids from cysteine to phenylalanine. The entry retains the CDR3 DNA only, 45 bases that are in frame from base 1. This chain joins TRBV27 to TRBJ2-5; a tentative D match to TRBD1 spans 6 bases. The TCR comes from a human donor with alopecia areata. The specimen was CD8+ T cells sorted from blood, collected at week 0. This receptor has the CDR3 CASSLSPGALKTQYF. In nucleotides, the sequence is TGTGCCAGCAGTTTATCCCCAGGGGCGCTAAAGACCCAGTACTTC.